The present entry profiles one T cell receptor (beta chain) with its context. There are 15 residues in the CDR3. The germline V gene has CDR1 SQVTM and CDR2 ANQGSEA. V was shortened by 1 base and J by 5 bases, with 16 bases between the two germline ends. The RNA input was 0.5 to 1 ug, and it was reverse transcribed with random hexamers. TCRdb redid the calling of the immunoSEQ multiplex PCR reads with MiXCR, one entry per CDR3 protein. Of about 47,000 distinct CDR3 sequences listed, about 91% are singletons. Sequencing targeted TCR beta in T cells from blood (CD8+ and CD4+). The source of the sample is a study of CD8 T cells in Susac syndrome.

Sequencing was done on a sample of CD8+ T cells from PBMCs. V is TRBV29-1 and J is TRBJ2-3, with a possible D match to TRBD2 (5 bases). The TCR was taken from a human donor in good health. CDR3 region: CSVEGGDFLEDTQYF. In nucleotides, the CDR3 is TGCAGCGTTGAAGGGGGAGACTTCCTGGAAGATACGCAGTATTTT.